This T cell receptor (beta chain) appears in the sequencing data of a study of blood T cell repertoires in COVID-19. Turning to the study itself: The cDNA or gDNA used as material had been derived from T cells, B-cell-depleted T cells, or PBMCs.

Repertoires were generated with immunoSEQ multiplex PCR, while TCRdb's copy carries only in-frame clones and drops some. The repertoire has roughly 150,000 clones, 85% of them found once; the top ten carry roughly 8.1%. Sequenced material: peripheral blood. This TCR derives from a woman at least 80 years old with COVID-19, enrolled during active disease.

The CDR3 is CASSLPTDTQYF. The CDR3 DNA sequence: TGTGCCAGCAGCCTTCCCACAGATACGCAGTATTTT. The J gene is TRBJ2-3, the V gene TRBV5-5, with unresolved D. Germline CDR1 and CDR2: SGHKS and YYEKEE (reference sequence). Trimming shortened V by 4 bases and J by 2 bases, and 5 bases separated the two germline ends. The CDR3 extends over 12 amino acids.